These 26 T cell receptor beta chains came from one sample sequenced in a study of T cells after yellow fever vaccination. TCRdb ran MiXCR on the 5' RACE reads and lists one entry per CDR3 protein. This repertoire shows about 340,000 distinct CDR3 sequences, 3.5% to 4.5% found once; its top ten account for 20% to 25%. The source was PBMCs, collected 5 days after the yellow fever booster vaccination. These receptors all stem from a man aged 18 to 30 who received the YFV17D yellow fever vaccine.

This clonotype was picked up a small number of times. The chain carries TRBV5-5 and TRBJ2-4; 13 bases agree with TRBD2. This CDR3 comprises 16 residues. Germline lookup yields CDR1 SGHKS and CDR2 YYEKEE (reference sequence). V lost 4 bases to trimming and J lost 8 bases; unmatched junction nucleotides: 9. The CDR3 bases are TGTGCCAGCAGCAGACTCGGACTAGCGGGGGAGCACATTCAGTACTTC. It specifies CASSRLGLAGEHIQYF.

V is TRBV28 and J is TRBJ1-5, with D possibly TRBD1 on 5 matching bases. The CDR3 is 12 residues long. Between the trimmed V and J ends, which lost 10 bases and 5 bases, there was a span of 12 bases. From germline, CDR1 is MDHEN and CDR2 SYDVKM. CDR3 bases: TGTGCCACGGGAGGGACTCATCAGCCCCAGCATTTT. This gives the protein CATGGTHQPQHF.

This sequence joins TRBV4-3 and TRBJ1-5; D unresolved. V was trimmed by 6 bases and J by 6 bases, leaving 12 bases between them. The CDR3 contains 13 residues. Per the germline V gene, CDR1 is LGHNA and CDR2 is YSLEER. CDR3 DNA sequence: TGCGCCAGCAGTCGCAGGTTGGGTCAGCCCCAGCATTTT. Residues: CASSRRLGQPQHF.

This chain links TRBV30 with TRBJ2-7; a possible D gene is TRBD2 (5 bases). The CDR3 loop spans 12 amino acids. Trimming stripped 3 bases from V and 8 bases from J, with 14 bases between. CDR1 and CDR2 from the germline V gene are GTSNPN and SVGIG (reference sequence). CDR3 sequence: CAWREDGPKQYF. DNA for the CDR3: TGTGCCTGGAGGGAGGATGGACCAAAGCAGTACTTC. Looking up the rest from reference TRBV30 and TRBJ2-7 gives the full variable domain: SQTIHQWPATLVQPVGSPLSLECTVEGTSNPNLYWYRQAAGRGLQLLFYSVGIGQISSEVPQNLSASRPQDRQFILSSKKLLLSDSGFYLCAWREDGPKQYFGPGTRLTVT.

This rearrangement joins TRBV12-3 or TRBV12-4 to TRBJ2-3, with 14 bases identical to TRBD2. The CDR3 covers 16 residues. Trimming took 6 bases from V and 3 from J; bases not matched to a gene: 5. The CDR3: CASRPRLAGGTDTQYF. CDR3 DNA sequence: TGTGCCAGCAGGCCCAGACTAGCGGGGGGGACAGATACGCAGTATTTT.

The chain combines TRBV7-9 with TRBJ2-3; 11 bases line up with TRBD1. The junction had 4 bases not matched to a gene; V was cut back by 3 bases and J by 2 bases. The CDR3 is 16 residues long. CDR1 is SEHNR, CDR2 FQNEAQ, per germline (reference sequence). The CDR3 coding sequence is TGTGCCAGCAGCTTCCGGACAGGGGGCCCCACAGATACGCAGTATTTT. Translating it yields CASSFRTGGPTDTQYF.

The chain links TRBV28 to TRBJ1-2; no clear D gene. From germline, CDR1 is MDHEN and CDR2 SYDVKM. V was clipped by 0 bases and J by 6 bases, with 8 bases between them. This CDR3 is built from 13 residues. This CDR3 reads CASSLWSGDGYTF. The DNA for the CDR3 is TGTGCCAGCAGTTTATGGTCCGGGGATGGCTACACCTTC.

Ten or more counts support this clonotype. The DNA of the CDR3 is TGTGCCAGCAGCCCCCCCCTTCGATTCTACACCGGGGAGCTGTTTTTT. Residues: CASSPPLRFYTGELFF. The gene calls are TRBV7-2 and TRBJ2-2; D is ambiguous. This CDR3 is 16 amino acids long. CDR1 is SGHTA, CDR2 FQGNSA, per germline. Trimming left V 5 bases short and J 3 bases short, with 16 bases between.

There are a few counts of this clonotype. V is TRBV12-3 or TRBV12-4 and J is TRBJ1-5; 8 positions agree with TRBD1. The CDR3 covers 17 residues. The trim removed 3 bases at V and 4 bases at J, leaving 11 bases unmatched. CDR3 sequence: CASSLAGTGLTNQPQHF. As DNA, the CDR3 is TGTGCCAGCAGTTTGGCTGGGACAGGACTAACTAATCAGCCCCAGCATTTT.

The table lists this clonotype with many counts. DNA for the CDR3: TGCAGTTACAGGGTCCCAGCAACTAATGAAAAACTGTTTTTT. Protein product: CSYRVPATNEKLFF. This chain links TRBV20-1 with TRBJ1-4, with D perhaps matching TRBD1 (6 bases). The CDR3 runs 14 residues. Germline V gene sequence: CDR1 DFQATT, CDR2 SNEGSKA (reference sequence). The V end lost 8 bases, the J end lost 0 bases, and 13 bases lay between the germline ends.

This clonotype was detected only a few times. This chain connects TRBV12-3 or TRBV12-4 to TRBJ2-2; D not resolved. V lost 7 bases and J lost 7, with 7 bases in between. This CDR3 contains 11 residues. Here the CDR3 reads CASKSIGELFF. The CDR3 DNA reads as TGTGCCAGCAAGTCAATCGGGGAGCTGTTTTTT.

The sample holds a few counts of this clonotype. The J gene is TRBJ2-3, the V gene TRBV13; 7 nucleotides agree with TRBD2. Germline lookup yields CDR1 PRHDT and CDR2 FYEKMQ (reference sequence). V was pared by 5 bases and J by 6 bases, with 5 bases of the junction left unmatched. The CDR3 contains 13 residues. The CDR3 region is CASSVDGGDTQYF. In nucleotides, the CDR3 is TGTGCCAGCAGCGTAGACGGGGGGGATACGCAGTATTTT.

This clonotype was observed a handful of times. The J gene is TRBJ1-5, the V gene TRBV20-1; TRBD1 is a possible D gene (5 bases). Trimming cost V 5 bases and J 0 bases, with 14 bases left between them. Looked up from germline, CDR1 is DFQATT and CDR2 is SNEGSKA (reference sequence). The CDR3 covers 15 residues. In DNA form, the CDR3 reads TGCAGTGCTCCCGACTACGGGACTAGCAATCAGCCCCAGCATTTT. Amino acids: CSAPDYGTSNQPQHF.

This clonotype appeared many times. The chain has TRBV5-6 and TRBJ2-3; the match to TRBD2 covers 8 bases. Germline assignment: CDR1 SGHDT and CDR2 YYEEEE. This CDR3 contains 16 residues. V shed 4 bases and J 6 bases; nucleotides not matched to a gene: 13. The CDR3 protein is CASSVHPGLVADTQYF. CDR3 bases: TGTGCCAGCAGCGTCCACCCGGGACTAGTGGCGGATACGCAGTATTTT.

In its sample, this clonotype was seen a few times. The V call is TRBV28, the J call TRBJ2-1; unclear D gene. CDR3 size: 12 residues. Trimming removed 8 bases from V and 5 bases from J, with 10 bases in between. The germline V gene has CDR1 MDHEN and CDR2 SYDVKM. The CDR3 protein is CASGVGHNEQFF. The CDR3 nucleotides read TGTGCCAGCGGCGTAGGACACAATGAGCAGTTCTTC.

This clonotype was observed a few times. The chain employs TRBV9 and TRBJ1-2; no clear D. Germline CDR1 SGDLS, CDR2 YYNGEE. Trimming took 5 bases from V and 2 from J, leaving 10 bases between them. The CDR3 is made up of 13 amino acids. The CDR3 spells CASSETVNYGYTF. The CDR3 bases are TGTGCCAGCAGTGAAACAGTGAACTATGGCTACACCTTC.

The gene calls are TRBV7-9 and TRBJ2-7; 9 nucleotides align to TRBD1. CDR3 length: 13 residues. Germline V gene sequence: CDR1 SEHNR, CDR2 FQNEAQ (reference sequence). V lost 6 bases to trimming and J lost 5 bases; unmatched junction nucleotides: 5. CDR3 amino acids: CASSYRDRDEQYV. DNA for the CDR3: TGTGCCAGCAGTTACAGGGACAGGGACGAGCAGTACGTC.

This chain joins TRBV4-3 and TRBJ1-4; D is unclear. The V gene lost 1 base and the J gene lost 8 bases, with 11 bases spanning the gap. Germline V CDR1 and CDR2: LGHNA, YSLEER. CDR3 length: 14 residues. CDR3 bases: TGCGCCAGCAGCCAAGGCGATAGGAAGGAAAAACTGTTTTTT. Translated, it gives CASSQGDRKEKLFF.

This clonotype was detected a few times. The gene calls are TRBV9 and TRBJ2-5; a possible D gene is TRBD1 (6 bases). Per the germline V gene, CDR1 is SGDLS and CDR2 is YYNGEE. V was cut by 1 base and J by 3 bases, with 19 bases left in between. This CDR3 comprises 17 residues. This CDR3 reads CASSVFQGGEGEETQYF. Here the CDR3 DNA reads TGTGCCAGCAGCGTATTCCAAGGGGGAGAAGGGGAAGAGACCCAGTACTTC.

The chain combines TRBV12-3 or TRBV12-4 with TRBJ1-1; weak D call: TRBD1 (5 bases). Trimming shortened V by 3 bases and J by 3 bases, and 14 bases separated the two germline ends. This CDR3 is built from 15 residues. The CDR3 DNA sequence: TGTGCCAGCAGTTTCCGAGGGGTCCCCGACACTGAAGCTTTCTTT. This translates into CASSFRGVPDTEAFF.

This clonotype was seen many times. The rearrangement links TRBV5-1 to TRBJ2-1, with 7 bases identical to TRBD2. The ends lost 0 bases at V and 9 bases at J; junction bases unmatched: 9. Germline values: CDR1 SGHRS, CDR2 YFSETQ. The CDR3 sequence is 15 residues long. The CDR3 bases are TGCGCCAGCAGCTTGGGAAGCGGGGAGCGGGGTGAGCAGTTCTTC. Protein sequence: CASSLGSGERGEQFF.

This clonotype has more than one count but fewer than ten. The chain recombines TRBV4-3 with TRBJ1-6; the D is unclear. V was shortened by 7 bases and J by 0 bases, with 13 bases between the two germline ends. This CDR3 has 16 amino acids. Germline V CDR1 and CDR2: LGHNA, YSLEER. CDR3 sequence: CASTRALGSYNSPLHF. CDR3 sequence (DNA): TGCGCCAGCACCCGGGCATTAGGCTCCTATAATTCACCCCTCCACTTT.

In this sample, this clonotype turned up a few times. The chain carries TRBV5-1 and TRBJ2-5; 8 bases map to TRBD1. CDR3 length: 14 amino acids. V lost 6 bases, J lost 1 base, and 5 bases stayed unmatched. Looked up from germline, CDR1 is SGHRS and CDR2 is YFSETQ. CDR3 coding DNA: TGCGCCAGCACGGACAGGGAACCCCAAGAGACCCAGTACTTC. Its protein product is CASTDREPQETQYF.

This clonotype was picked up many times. The CDR3 protein is CASSSLPLGAETEAFF. In nucleotides, the CDR3 is TGCGCCAGCAGCTCTCTTCCTTTAGGGGCGGAGACTGAAGCTTTCTTT. V gene TRBV5-1 combines with J gene TRBJ1-1; perhaps TRBD1 as D (5 bases). Trimming took off 3 bases at V and 5 bases at J, with 20 bases between the two ends. There are 16 residues in the CDR3. The germline CDR1 and CDR2 sequences are SGHRS and YFSETQ.

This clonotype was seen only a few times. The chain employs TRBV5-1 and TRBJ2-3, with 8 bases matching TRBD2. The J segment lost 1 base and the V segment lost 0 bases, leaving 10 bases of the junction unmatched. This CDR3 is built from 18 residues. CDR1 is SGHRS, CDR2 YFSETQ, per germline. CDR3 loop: CASSLGKGSGERTDTQYF. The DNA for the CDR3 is TGCGCCAGCAGCTTGGGCAAAGGTAGCGGGGAACGCACAGATACGCAGTATTTT. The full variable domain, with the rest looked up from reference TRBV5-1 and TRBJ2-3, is KAGVTQTPRYLIKTRGQQVTLSCSPISGHRSVSWYQQTPGQGLQFLFEYFSETQRNKGNFPGRFSGRQFSNSRSEMNVSTLELGDSALYLCASSLGKGSGERTDTQYFGPGTRLTVL.

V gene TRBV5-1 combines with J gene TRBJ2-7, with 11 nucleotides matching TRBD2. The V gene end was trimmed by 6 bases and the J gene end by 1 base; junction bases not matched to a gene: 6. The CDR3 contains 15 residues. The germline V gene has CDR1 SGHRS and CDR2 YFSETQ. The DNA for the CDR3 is TGCGCCAGCACCTTTGGGACTAGCGGATCCTACGAGCAGTACTTC. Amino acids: CASTFGTSGSYEQYF.